The 3 T cell receptor beta chains presented below share a single source sample, sequenced in a study of spatial heterogeneity in lung cancer. Using its own MiXCR run on the 5' RACE reads, TCRdb lists one record per CDR3 protein. The sample comprises around 41,000 distinct CDR3 sequences, almost 7% of which are singletons, and about 39% rests with the top ten. The time point: sample taken at primary tumor resection. This sample comprised PBMCs, obtained at surgery. The receptors stem from a female donor with early-stage non-small cell lung cancer.

V is TRBV5-1 and J is TRBJ2-5, with 15 bases lining up with TRBD2. The CDR3 totals 16 residues. V dropped 4 bases and J dropped 4; count of bases not matched to a gene: 5. CDR1 is SGHRS, CDR2 YFSETQ, per germline. The CDR3, as DNA: TGCGCCAGCAGCCCGGGACTAGCGGGGGGTCCAGAGACCCAGTACTTC. Protein sequence: CASSPGLAGGPETQYF.

This clonotype was seen ten or more times. This rearrangement joins TRBV18 to TRBJ1-5; D perhaps matches TRBD1 (5 bases). Germline V lookup: CDR1 KGHSH, CDR2 LQKENI. The CDR3 has 13 amino acids. Trimming removed 4 bases from V and 5 bases from J, with 9 bases in between. This CDR3 is CASSRGSDQPQHF. In DNA, the CDR3 is TGTGCCAGCTCACGGGGGTCCGATCAGCCCCAGCATTTT.

This clonotype occurred many times. This chain uses TRBV6-4 with TRBJ2-3; perhaps D is TRBD1 or TRBD2 (5 bases each). V was trimmed by 6 bases and J by 8 bases, leaving 18 bases between them. There are 14 residues in the CDR3. CDR1 is MRHNA and CDR2 is SNTAGT in the germline V gene. CDR3 region: CASRREGAGGTQYF. The CDR3 nucleotides are TGTGCCAGCAGGAGGGAAGGGGCGGGCGGTACGCAGTATTTT.